The subject of this entry is one T cell receptor beta chain. Its antigen is undetermined. The data belong to a study of a mutant IDH1 vaccine in newly diagnosed glioma. For the study at large: In the visit schedule, V12 fell in week 35, while V13 fell in week 47.

Using immunoSEQ multiplex PCR, the repertoire was profiled, and TCRdb retains in-frame clones only, with some absent. The table has roughly 30,000 clones, about 80% seen once. Sample time point: week 47, end of study. Doses comprised 300 ug of mutant IDH1 20-mer peptide each, plus topical imiquimod. The CDR3 has 12 amino acids. CDR1 is SGHTA and CDR2 is FQGNSA in the germline V gene. With 4 bases removed from V and 0 bases from J, the gap between germline ends came to 4 bases. The clonotype comes from a man younger than 45 with glioma. Sequenced here: PBMCs, sampled from a glioma patient whose treatment included an IDH1 peptide vaccine. The chain joins TRBV7-2 to TRBJ2-7; no reliable D call. CDR3 sequence: CASSSVSYEQYF. The CDR3 DNA follows: TGTGCCAGCAGCTCCGTCTCCTACGAGCAGTACTTC. The full variable domain, in which reference TRBV7-2 and TRBJ2-7 provide the parts outside the CDR3, is GAGVSQSPSNKVTEKGKDVELRCDPISGHTALYWYRQSLGQGLEFLIYFQGNSAPDKSGLPSDRFSAERTGGSVSTLTIQRTQQEDSAVYLCASSSVSYEQYFGPGTRLTVT.